The 9 T cell receptor beta chains below come from one sample, sequenced in a study of T cell clones after liver transplantation. The repertoire was sequenced with immunoSEQ multiplex PCR; TCRdb's copy has only in-frame clones and lacks some. The data hold around 76,000 clones, with under 90% observed a single time. The sample was CD4+ T cells from blood, taken 12 months after liver transplant. These receptors were taken from a human patient who received a liver transplant. These T cells may partly come from the graft donor.

The chain uses TRBV9 and TRBJ2-7; TRBD1 agrees at 8 bases. Germline V gives CDR1 SGDLS, CDR2 YYNGEE. This CDR3 has 15 residues. J was trimmed by 4 bases and V by 0 bases; bases with no gene match: 6. CDR3 in DNA: TGTGCCAGCAGCGTAGAAGGACAGGGCTCTTACGAGCAGTACTTC. Translated: CASSVEGQGSYEQYF.

This clone has more than one count but fewer than ten. This chain connects TRBV11-2 to TRBJ2-1; 7 bases are a match to TRBD2. Unmatched junction bases numbered 13, after V lost 2 bases and J lost 3 bases. The CDR3 contains 18 residues. Per the germline V gene, CDR1 is SGHAT and CDR2 is FQNNGV. CDR3 sequence reads: CASSLLAGRSGVYNEQFF. In DNA, the CDR3 is TGTGCCAGCAGCTTATTAGCTGGTAGAAGCGGGGTCTACAATGAGCAGTTCTTC. Filled out from reference TRBV11-2 and TRBJ2-1, the complete variable domain reads EAGVAQSPRYKIIEKRQSVAFWCNPISGHATLYWYQQILGQGPKLLIQFQNNGVVDDSQLPKDRFSAERLKGVDSTLKIQPAKLEDSAVYLCASSLLAGRSGVYNEQFFGPGTRLTVL.

CDR3 in amino acids: CASSLRLTTDTQYF. The CDR3 nucleotides read TGTGCCAGCAGCTTGCGACTAACCACAGATACGCAGTATTTT. V usage is TRBV7-2 and J usage is TRBJ2-3, with D possibly being TRBD2 (5 bases). Trimming left V 3 bases short and J 2 bases short, with 9 bases between. Germline CDR1 reads SGHTA; CDR2 reads FQGNSA. There are 14 residues in the CDR3.

The chain employs TRBV5-1 and TRBJ1-4, with a weak D call TRBD1 (5 bases). CDR3 length: 15 amino acids. V lost 0 bases and J 5 bases, leaving 11 bases between the germline ends. Germline CDR1 reads SGHRS; CDR2 reads YFSETQ. For the CDR3, the DNA is TGCGCCAGCAGCTTGGCCGGACGGACAAATGAAAAACTGTTTTTT. Translation: CASSLAGRTNEKLFF.

The rearrangement links TRBV5-1 to TRBJ2-3; TRBD2 agrees at 10 bases. The germline V gene encodes CDR1 SGHRS and CDR2 YFSETQ. The CDR3 covers 18 residues. V was pared by 4 bases and J by 3 bases, with 14 bases of the junction left unmatched. CDR3 protein: CASSPDGQAGGRTDTQYF. CDR3 nucleotide sequence: TGCGCCAGCAGCCCCGACGGGCAAGCGGGAGGGAGGACAGATACGCAGTATTTT.

J is TRBJ1-1 and V is TRBV29-1, with D unresolved. V was clipped by 4 bases and J by 6 bases, with 12 bases between them. The CDR3 length is 12 residues. CDR1 is SQVTM, CDR2 ANQGSEA, per germline. CDR3: CSVGEFQSEAFF. The CDR3 bases are TGCAGCGTTGGAGAATTTCAGTCTGAAGCTTTCTTT.

V and J are TRBV2 and TRBJ1-5, with a tentative D call TRBD1 (5 bases). This CDR3 comprises 16 residues. Trimming cost V 6 bases and J 6 bases, with 21 bases left between them. The germline gives CDR1 SNHLY, CDR2 FYNNEI. The CDR3 region has the DNA TGTGCCAGCAGGGATTCGACAGTTTCCCTTGGTCAGCCCCAGCATTTT. It yields the protein CASRDSTVSLGQPQHF.

The rearrangement links TRBV6-5 to TRBJ1-1; D is undetermined. This CDR3 spans 13 amino acids. V was clipped by 5 bases and J by 6 bases, with 13 bases between them. The germline V gene has CDR1 MNHEY and CDR2 SVGAGI. CDR3 region: CASSPPGRSEAFF. CDR3 DNA: TGTGCCAGCAGTCCCCCCGGGAGGTCTGAAGCTTTCTTT.

The chain uses TRBV28 and TRBJ2-7; D is perhaps TRBD1 or TRBD2 (6 bases each). This CDR3 is 15 amino acids long. V lost 8 bases and J 3 bases, leaving 20 bases between the germline ends. Germline V gives CDR1 MDHEN, CDR2 SYDVKM. The CDR3 is CASLGSTGAGYEQYF. The DNA of the CDR3 is TGTGCCAGCCTTGGTTCGACAGGAGCGGGCTACGAGCAGTACTTC.